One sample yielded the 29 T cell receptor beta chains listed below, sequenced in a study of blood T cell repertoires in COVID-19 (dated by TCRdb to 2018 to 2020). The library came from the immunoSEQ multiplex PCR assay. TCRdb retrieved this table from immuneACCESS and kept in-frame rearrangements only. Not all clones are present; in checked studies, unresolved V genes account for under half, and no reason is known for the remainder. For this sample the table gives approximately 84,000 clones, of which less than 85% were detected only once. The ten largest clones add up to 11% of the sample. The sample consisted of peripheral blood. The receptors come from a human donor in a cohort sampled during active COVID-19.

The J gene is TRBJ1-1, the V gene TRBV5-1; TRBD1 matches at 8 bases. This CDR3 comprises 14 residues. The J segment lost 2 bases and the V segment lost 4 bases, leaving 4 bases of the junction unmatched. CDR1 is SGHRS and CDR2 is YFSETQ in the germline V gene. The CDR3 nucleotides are TGCGCCAGCAGCCCCGGGACAGGCAACACTGAAGCTTTCTTT. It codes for CASSPGTGNTEAFF.

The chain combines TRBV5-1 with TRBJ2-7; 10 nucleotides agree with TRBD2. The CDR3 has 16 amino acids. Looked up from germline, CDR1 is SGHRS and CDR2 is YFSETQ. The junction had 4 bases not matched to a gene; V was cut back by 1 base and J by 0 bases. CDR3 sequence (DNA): TGCGCCAGCAGCTTGTCTCCTAGCGGGGGCTCCTACGAGCAGTACTTC. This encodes CASSLSPSGGSYEQYF.

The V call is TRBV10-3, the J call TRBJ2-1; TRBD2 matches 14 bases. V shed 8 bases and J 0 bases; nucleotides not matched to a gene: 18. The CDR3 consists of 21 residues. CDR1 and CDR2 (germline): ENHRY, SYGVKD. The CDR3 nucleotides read TGTGCCATCCGCGGGGGGGGCCCGGGACTAGCGGGGGCCAGCTCCTACAATGAGCAGTTCTTC. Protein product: CAIRGGGPGLAGASSYNEQFF.

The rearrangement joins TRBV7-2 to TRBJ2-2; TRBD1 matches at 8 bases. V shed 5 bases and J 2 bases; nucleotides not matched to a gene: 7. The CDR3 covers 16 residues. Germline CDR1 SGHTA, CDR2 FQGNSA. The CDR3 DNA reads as TGTGCCAGCAGCCTACAGGGGGACCCAAACACCGGGGAGCTGTTTTTT. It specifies CASSLQGDPNTGELFF.

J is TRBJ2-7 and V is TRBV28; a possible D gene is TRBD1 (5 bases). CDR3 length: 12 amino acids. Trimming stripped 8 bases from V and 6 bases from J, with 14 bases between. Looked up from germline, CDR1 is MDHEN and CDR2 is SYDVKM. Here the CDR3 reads CASGSFRAEQYF. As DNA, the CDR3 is TGTGCCAGCGGTTCGTTCAGGGCCGAGCAGTACTTC.

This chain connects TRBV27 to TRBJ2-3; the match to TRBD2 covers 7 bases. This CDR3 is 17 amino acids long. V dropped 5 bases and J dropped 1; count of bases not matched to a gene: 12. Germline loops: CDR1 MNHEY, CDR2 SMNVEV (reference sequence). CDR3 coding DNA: TGTGCCAGCAGTCCAGATCAAAGCGGGATGGGCACAGATACGCAGTATTTT. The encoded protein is CASSPDQSGMGTDTQYF.

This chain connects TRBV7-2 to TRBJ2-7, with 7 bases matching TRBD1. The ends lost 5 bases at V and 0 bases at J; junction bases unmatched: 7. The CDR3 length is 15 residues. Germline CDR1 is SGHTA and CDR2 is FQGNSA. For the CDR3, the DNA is TGTGCCAGCAGCGTCCAACAGGGGAGCTCCTACGAGCAGTACTTC. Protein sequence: CASSVQQGSSYEQYF.

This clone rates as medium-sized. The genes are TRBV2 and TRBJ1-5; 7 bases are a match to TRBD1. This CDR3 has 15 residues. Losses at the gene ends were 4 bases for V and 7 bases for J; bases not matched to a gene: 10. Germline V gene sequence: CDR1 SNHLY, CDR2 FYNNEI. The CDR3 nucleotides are TGTGCCAGCAGTGCGATCGACAGGGTAAGCCAGCCCCAGCATTTT. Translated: CASSAIDRVSQPQHF.

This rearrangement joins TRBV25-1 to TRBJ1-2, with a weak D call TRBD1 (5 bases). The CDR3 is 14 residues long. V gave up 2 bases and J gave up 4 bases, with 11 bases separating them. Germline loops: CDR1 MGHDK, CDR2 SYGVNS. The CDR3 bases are TGTGCCAGCAGTGAAAAGCGGGGGACCTATGGCTACACCTTC. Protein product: CASSEKRGTYGYTF.

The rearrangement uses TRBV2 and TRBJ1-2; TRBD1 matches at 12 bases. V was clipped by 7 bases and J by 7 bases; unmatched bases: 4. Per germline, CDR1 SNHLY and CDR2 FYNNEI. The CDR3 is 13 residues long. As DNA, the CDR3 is TGTGCCAGCACCGGGACAGGGGGCGTTGGCTACACCTTC. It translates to CASTGTGGVGYTF. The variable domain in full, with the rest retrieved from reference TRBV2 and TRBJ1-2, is EPEVTQTPSHQVTQMGQEVILRCVPISNHLYFYWYRQILGQKVEFLVSFYNNEISEKSEIFDDQFSVERPDGSNFTLKIRSTKLEDSAMYFCASTGTGGVGYTFGSGTRLTVV.

This chain's CDR3 is CASSQDRGFSEAFF. CDR3 DNA: TGCGCCAGCAGCCAAGATCGAGGATTTTCTGAAGCTTTCTTT. This sequence joins TRBV4-3 and TRBJ1-1; unclear D gene. Trimming shortened V by 0 bases and J by 6 bases, and 11 bases separated the two germline ends. CDR3 length equals 14 residues. Germline loops: CDR1 LGHNA, CDR2 YSLEER.

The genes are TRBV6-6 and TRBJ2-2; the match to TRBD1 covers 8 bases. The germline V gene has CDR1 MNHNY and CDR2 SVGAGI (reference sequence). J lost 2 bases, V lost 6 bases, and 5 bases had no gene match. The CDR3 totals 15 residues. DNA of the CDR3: TGTGCCAGCAGGACAGGGGCCGTAAACACCGGGGAGCTGTTTTTT. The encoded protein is CASRTGAVNTGELFF.

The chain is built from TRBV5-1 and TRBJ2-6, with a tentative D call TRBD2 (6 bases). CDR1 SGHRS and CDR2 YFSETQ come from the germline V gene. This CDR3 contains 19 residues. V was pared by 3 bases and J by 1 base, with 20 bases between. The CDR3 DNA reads TGCGCCAGCAGCTGGAGGGAAGCAGGAGGTCTTTCTGGGGCCAACGTCCTGACTTTC. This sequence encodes CASSWREAGGLSGANVLTF.

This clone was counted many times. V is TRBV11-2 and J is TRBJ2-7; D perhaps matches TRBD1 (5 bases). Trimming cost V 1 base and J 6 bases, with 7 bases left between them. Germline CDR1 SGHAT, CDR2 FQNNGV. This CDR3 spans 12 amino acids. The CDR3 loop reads CASSLAGLEQYF. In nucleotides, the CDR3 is TGTGCCAGCAGCTTAGCAGGGCTCGAGCAGTACTTC.

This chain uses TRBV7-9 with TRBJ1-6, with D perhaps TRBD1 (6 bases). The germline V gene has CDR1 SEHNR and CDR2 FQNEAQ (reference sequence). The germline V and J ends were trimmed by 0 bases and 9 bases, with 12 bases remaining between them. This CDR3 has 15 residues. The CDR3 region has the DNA TGTGCCAGCAGCTTAGCCAGGGGTGCGGGTTCACCCCTCCACTTT. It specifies CASSLARGAGSPLHF.

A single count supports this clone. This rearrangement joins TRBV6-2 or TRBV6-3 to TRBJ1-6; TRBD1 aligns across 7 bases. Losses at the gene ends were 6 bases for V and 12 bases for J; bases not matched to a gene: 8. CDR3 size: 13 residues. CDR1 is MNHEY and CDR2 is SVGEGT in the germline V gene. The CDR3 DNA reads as TGTGCCAGCAGCGGACAGGTGGGGGGACCCCTCCACTTT. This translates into CASSGQVGGPLHF.

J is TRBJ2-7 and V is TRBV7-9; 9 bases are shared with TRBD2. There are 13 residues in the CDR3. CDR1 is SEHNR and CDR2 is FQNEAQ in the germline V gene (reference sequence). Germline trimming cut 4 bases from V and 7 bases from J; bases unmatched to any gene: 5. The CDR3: CASSSGGRGEQYF. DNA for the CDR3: TGTGCCAGCAGCTCCGGCGGGAGGGGGGAGCAGTACTTC.

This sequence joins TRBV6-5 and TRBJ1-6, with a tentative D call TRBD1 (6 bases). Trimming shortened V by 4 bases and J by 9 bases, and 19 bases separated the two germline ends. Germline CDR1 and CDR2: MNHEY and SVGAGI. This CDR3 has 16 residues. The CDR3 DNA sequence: TGTGCCAGCAGTTTCCTCGGACAGAGGAAGGGTTCACCCCTCCACTTT. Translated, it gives CASSFLGQRKGSPLHF.

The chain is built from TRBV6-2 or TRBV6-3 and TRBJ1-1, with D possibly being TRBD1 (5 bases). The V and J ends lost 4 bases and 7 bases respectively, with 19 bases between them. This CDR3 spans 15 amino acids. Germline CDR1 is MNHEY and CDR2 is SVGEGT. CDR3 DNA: TGTGCCAGCAGTTCCGCAGGGTCGAGTAAACTTGAAGCTTTCTTT. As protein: CASSSAGSSKLEAFF.

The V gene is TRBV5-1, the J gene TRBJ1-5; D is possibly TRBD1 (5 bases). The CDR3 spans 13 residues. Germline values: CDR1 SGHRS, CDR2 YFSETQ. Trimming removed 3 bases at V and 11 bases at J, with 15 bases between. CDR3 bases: TGCGCCAGCAGCTCCGAAGCGGGGGGAGCCCAGCATTTT. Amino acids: CASSSEAGGAQHF.

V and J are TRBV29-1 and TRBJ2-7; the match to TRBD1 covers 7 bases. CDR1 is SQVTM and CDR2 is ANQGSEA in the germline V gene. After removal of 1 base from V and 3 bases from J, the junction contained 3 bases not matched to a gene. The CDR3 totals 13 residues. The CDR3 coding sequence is TGCAGCGTTGAAGGGACAGGTCGCTACGAGCAGTACTTC. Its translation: CSVEGTGRYEQYF.

The CDR3 nucleotides are TGTGCCAGCAGCCAAATGACAGGGGAGGAGACCCAGTACTTC. Amino acid sequence: CASSQMTGEETQYF. The V and J genes are TRBV28 and TRBJ2-5, with 8 bases matching TRBD1. J was trimmed by 5 bases and V by 6 bases; bases with no gene match: 8. CDR1 and CDR2 from the germline V gene are MDHEN and SYDVKM. The CDR3 length is 14 residues. The full variable domain, in which reference TRBV28 and TRBJ2-5 provide the parts outside the CDR3, is DVKVTQSSRYLVKRTGEKVFLECVQDMDHENMFWYRQDPGLGLRLIYFSYDVKMKEKGDIPEGYSVSREKKERFSLILESASTNQTSMYLCASSQMTGEETQYFGPGTRLLVL.

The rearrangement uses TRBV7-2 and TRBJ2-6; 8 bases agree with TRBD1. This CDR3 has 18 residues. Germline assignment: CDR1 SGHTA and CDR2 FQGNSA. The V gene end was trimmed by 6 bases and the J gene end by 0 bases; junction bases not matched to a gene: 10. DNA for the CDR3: TGTGCCAGCAGATCACCAGGGACAGGCCCCTCTGGGGCCAACGTCCTGACTTTC. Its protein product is CASRSPGTGPSGANVLTF.

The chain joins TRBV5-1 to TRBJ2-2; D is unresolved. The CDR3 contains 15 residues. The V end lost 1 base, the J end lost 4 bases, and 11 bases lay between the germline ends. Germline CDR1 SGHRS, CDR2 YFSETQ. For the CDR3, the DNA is TGCGCCAGCAGCTTGCAGGCGCCAGGCACCGGGGAGCTGTTTTTT. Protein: CASSLQAPGTGELFF.

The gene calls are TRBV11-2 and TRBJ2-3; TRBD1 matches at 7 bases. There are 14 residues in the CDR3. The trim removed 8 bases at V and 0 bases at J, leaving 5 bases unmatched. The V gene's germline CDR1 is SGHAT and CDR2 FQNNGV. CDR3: CASEDRTSTDTQYF. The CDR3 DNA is TGTGCCAGCGAGGACAGGACTAGCACAGATACGCAGTATTTT.

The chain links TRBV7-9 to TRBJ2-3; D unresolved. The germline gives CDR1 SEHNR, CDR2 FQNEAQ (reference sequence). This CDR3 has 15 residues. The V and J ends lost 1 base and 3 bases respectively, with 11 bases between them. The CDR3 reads CASSLEPLRTDTQYF. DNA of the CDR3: TGTGCCAGCAGCTTAGAACCACTCCGTACAGATACGCAGTATTTT.

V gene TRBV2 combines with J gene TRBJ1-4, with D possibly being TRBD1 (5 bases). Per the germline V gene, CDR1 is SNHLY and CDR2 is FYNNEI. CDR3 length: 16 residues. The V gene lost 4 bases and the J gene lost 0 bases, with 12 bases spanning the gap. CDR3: CASSVDRPSTNEKLFF. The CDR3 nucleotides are TGTGCCAGCAGTGTTGACAGACCGTCAACTAATGAAAAACTGTTTTTT. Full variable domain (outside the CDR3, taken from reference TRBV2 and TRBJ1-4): EPEVTQTPSHQVTQMGQEVILRCVPISNHLYFYWYRQILGQKVEFLVSFYNNEISEKSEIFDDQFSVERPDGSNFTLKIRSTKLEDSAMYFCASSVDRPSTNEKLFFGSGTQLSVL.

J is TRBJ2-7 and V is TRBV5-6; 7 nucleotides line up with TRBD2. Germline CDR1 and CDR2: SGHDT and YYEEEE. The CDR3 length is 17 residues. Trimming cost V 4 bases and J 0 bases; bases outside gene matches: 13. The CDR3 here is CASSPNRGTTFSYEQYF. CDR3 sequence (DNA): TGTGCCAGCAGCCCTAACCGCGGGACTACCTTCTCCTACGAGCAGTACTTC.

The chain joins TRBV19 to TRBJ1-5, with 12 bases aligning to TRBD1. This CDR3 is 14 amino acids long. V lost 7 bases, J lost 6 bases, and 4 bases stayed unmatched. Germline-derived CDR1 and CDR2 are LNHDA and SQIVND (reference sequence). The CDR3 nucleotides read TGTGCCAGTACCGGGACAGGGGGCGTTCAGCCCCAGCATTTT. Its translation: CASTGTGGVQPQHF.